These T cell receptor beta chains were read from a single sample in a study of T-cell memory formation after mild COVID-19. TCRdb re-called the 5' RACE reads with MiXCR, one entry per CDR3 protein. Among over 400,000 distinct CDR3 sequences listed, around a quarter were seen once. Sequenced: PBMCs or a T cell subset sorted from them (not recorded which). These receptor sequences come from an adult woman who had mild COVID-19 (a few samples of this study predate the infection). Cell type and time point are not known. Each CDR3 is given with its conserved first and last residue. Each record gives: J gene, D gene, clone size, V gene, CDR3 DNA, CDR3 protein. D genes are given only for firm matches. Only part of the rows carry a size: once, few, many, or a class if the clone is expanded.

J gene: TRBJ1-2
D gene: TRBD1
clone size: NA
V gene: TRBV12-3/TRBV12-4
CDR3 DNA: TGTGCCAGCAGTTTTAGTCCGACAGGGCTAAAAGGCTACACCTTC
CDR3 protein: CASSFSPTGLKGYTF

J gene: TRBJ2-5
D gene: NA
clone size: few
V gene: TRBV12-3/TRBV12-4
CDR3 DNA: TGTGCCAGCAGTACCGTCCCGGAGACCCAGTACTTC
CDR3 protein: CASSTVPETQYF

J gene: TRBJ1-5
D gene: TRBD1
clone size: NA
V gene: TRBV6-1
CDR3 DNA: TGTGCCAGCCAGACAGGGAACAATCAGCCCCAGCATTTT
CDR3 protein: CASQTGNNQPQHF

J gene: TRBJ2-6
D gene: NA
clone size: NA
V gene: TRBV7-9
CDR3 DNA: TGTGCCAGCAGCCTAGGAGGAGGCGGAGACTCTGGGGCCAACGTCCTGACTTTC
CDR3 protein: CASSLGGGGDSGANVLTF

J gene: TRBJ2-3
D gene: TRBD2
clone size: few
V gene: TRBV15
CDR3 DNA: TGTGCCACCAGCAGAGGAGCGGGGTCTAGCACAGATACGCAGTATTTT
CDR3 protein: CATSRGAGSSTDTQYF

J gene: TRBJ2-7
D gene: NA
clone size: NA
V gene: TRBV24-1
CDR3 DNA: TGTGCCACCAGTGATTTGCGGCAGCAGCAGTACTTC
CDR3 protein: CATSDLRQQQYF

J gene: TRBJ2-7
D gene: NA
clone size: few
V gene: TRBV4-3
CDR3 DNA: TGCGCCAGCAGCCAAGACTCAGACTCCTACGAGCAGTACTTC
CDR3 protein: CASSQDSDSYEQYF

J gene: TRBJ2-7
D gene: NA
clone size: few
V gene: TRBV30
CDR3 DNA: TGTGCCTGGAACAGGGACATCAGCTACGAGCAGTACTTC
CDR3 protein: CAWNRDISYEQYF

J gene: TRBJ2-2
D gene: NA
clone size: few
V gene: TRBV24-1
CDR3 DNA: TGTGCCACCAGTGATCTTAGGAACACCGGGGAGCTGTTTTTT
CDR3 protein: CATSDLRNTGELFF

J gene: TRBJ2-3
D gene: NA
clone size: NA
V gene: TRBV7-3
CDR3 DNA: TGTGCCAGCAGCCGATACCAAGGTGGCACAGATACGCAGTATTTT
CDR3 protein: CASSRYQGGTDTQYF

J gene: TRBJ2-1
D gene: NA
clone size: NA
V gene: TRBV7-2
CDR3 DNA: TGTGCCAGCAGCTTAGGACGGGCAACTTCAGCGGCCACCTACAATGAGCAGTTCTTC
CDR3 protein: CASSLGRATSAATYNEQFF

J gene: TRBJ2-3
D gene: NA
clone size: NA
V gene: TRBV5-4
CDR3 DNA: TGTGCCAGCAGCTGGGACTCTCTGGGCACAGATACGCAGTATTTT
CDR3 protein: CASSWDSLGTDTQYF

J gene: TRBJ2-3
D gene: TRBD1
clone size: NA
V gene: TRBV9
CDR3 DNA: TGTGCCAGCAGCGTTAGTACTAGGGACAGGGTCCCCACAGATACGCAGTATTTT
CDR3 protein: CASSVSTRDRVPTDTQYF

J gene: TRBJ2-5
D gene: TRBD2
clone size: few
V gene: TRBV29-1
CDR3 DNA: TGCAGCGTTGACCGGCTAGCGGGAGCCTTACAAGAGACCCAGTACTTC
CDR3 protein: CSVDRLAGALQETQYF

J gene: TRBJ1-1
D gene: TRBD1
clone size: many
V gene: TRBV7-2
CDR3 DNA: TGTGCCAGCAGCTTAGGGTCAGGGGGCACTGAAGCTTTCTTT
CDR3 protein: CASSLGSGGTEAFF

J gene: TRBJ2-7
D gene: TRBD1
clone size: NA
V gene: TRBV29-1
CDR3 DNA: TGCAGCGTTGAAGATCGACAGGGGAACTACGAGCAGTACTTC
CDR3 protein: CSVEDRQGNYEQYF

J gene: TRBJ2-1
D gene: NA
clone size: NA
V gene: TRBV4-2
CDR3 DNA: TGTGCCAGCAGCCAAGAGGGCCCCTACAATGAGCAGTTCTTC
CDR3 protein: CASSQEGPYNEQFF